These 26 T cell receptor beta chains share one sample of origin, sequenced in a study of blood T cells in healthy people across ages. Alongside a J-beta primer mix, a sample-barcoded 5' primer served in a second PCR lasting about 7 to 11 cycles. TCRdb passed the 5' RACE reads through MiXCR, listing each CDR3 protein once. The sample lists about 570,000 distinct CDR3 sequences; 25% to 30% were seen once. Sequencing was carried out using blood. Receptor source: a woman in her 70s in good health.

This clonotype has only a few counts. The V gene is TRBV7-9, the J gene TRBJ2-5; TRBD2 matches 11 bases. The CDR3 runs to 15 residues. CDR1 is SEHNR and CDR2 is FQNEAQ in the germline V gene (reference sequence). V lost 1 base, J lost 7 bases, and 5 bases stayed unmatched. CDR3 sequence reads: CASSLETSGTGTQYF. Written as DNA, the CDR3 is TGTGCCAGCAGCTTAGAGACTAGCGGGACAGGGACCCAGTACTTC.

V is TRBV30 and J is TRBJ2-5, with D possibly matching TRBD2 (5 bases). Trimming stripped 0 bases from V and 3 bases from J, with 14 bases between. The CDR3 runs 15 residues. Germline CDR1 and CDR2: GTSNPN and SVGIG (reference sequence). CDR3 DNA sequence: TGTGCCTGGAGTGTACGTGGTAGCGACAAAGAGACCCAGTACTTC. Translation gives CAWSVRGSDKETQYF.

The rearrangement uses TRBV7-6 and TRBJ1-5, with D unclear. Looked up from germline, CDR1 is SGHVS and CDR2 is FNYEAQ. The CDR3 totals 13 residues. Trimming took off 1 base at V and 7 bases at J, with 8 bases between the two ends. In nucleotides, the CDR3 is TGTGCCAGCAGCTTAGGGGAGGCCCAGCCCCAGCATTTT. Protein: CASSLGEAQPQHF.

There are many counts of this clonotype. The chain employs TRBV5-1 and TRBJ2-6, with 8 bases that match TRBD1. Per the germline V gene, CDR1 is SGHRS and CDR2 is YFSETQ. The CDR3 runs to 17 residues. Unmatched junction bases numbered 4, after V lost 2 bases and J lost 0 bases. CDR3 region: CASSLYRGDSGANVLTF. CDR3 DNA sequence: TGCGCCAGCAGCTTATACAGGGGGGACTCTGGGGCCAACGTCCTGACTTTC.

This clonotype turned up a few times. The V call is TRBV5-6, the J call TRBJ2-5; D might be TRBD2 (5 bases). The CDR3 contains 14 residues. V was cut by 2 bases and J by 3 bases, with 11 bases left in between. Germline V gene sequence: CDR1 SGHDT, CDR2 YYEEEE. Here the CDR3 reads CASSFGVGKETQYF. CDR3 in DNA: TGTGCCAGCAGCTTCGGGGTGGGAAAAGAGACCCAGTACTTC. Full variable domain (outside the CDR3, taken from reference TRBV5-6 and TRBJ2-5): DAGVTQSPTHLIKTRGQQVTLRCSPKSGHDTVSWYQQALGQGPQFIFQYYEEEERQRGNFPDRFSGHQFPNYSSELNVNALLLGDSALYLCASSFGVGKETQYFGPGTRLLVL.

V gene TRBV7-6 combines with J gene TRBJ2-1, with no clear D. Trimming took off 1 base at V and 0 bases at J, with 10 bases between the two ends. The CDR3 spans 16 residues. CDR1 and CDR2 (germline): SGHVS, FNYEAQ. CDR3 in amino acids: CASSLDPPSSYNEQFF. The CDR3 DNA sequence: TGTGCCAGCAGCTTAGACCCCCCTAGCTCCTACAATGAGCAGTTCTTC.

This rearrangement joins TRBV27 to TRBJ2-1, with TRBD2 identical over 7 bases. This CDR3 region has 12 residues. Unmatched junction bases numbered 1, after V lost 9 bases and J lost 2 bases. CDR1 MNHEY and CDR2 SMNVEV come from the germline V gene (reference sequence). In DNA form, the CDR3 reads TGTGCCAGTGGGAGGGCCTACAATGAGCAGTTCTTC. Protein product: CASGRAYNEQFF.

The chain combines TRBV4-3 with TRBJ2-5; D perhaps matches TRBD1 (6 bases). With 1 base removed from V and 4 bases from J, the gap between germline ends came to 13 bases. Germline loops: CDR1 LGHNA, CDR2 YSLEER. The CDR3 sequence is 15 residues long. This chain's CDR3 is CASSQVASRGETQYF. For the CDR3, the DNA is TGCGCCAGCAGCCAAGTAGCTAGCAGGGGAGAGACCCAGTACTTC.

This clonotype showed up just a few times. The chain is built from TRBV11-2 and TRBJ1-1; the D is unclear. The CDR3 consists of 14 residues. CDR1 SGHAT and CDR2 FQNNGV come from the germline V gene. Trimming took off 4 bases at V and 3 bases at J, with 12 bases between the two ends. Here the CDR3 reads CASSSGLWDTEAFF. The DNA of the CDR3 is TGTGCCAGCAGCTCTGGACTCTGGGACACTGAAGCTTTCTTT.

The J gene is TRBJ2-7, the V gene TRBV4-1; 9 bases match TRBD2. In germline, CDR1 is MGHRA, CDR2 YSYEKL. The V and J ends lost 3 bases and 2 bases, in that order; junction bases with no gene match: 5. CDR3 length: 15 residues. CDR3 sequence: CASSQERGEAYEQYF. The CDR3 nucleotides are TGCGCCAGCAGCCAGGAGCGGGGGGAAGCCTACGAGCAGTACTTC.

The table lists this clonotype with a few counts. The CDR3 DNA sequence: TGTGCCAGCAGTGAAAGGGGACCGCCGCTTCCCTACGAGCAGTACTTC. Amino acids: CASSERGPPLPYEQYF. This chain links TRBV2 with TRBJ2-7; D tentatively reads TRBD1 or TRBD2 (5 bases each). The CDR3 extends over 16 amino acids. V was clipped by 2 bases and J by 2 bases, with 16 bases between them. CDR1 and CDR2 from the germline V gene are SNHLY and FYNNEI.

This clonotype has a handful of counts. The CDR3 DNA follows: TGTGCCAGCAGCAGCTGTGCAGAAGACATTCAGTACTTC. It encodes CASSSCAEDIQYF. The rearrangement links TRBV21-1 to TRBJ2-4. TRBV21-1 is a documented pseudogene. There are 13 residues in the CDR3.

This sequence joins TRBV6-2 or TRBV6-3 and TRBJ1-5, with D possibly being TRBD1 (5 bases). V was clipped by 2 bases and J by 7 bases, with 15 bases between them. The CDR3 runs to 15 residues. The germline V gene encodes CDR1 MNHEY and CDR2 SVGEGT. In DNA, the CDR3 is TGTGCCAGCAGTTACAAGGCGGCAGGGTACCAGCCCCAGCATTTT. This gives the protein CASSYKAAGYQPQHF.

V gene TRBV4-3 combines with J gene TRBJ2-5, with a weak D call TRBD2 (6 bases). The last part of the DNA fits TRBJ2-7 better; the J call may be wrong. The CDR3 is 16 amino acids. Germline assignment: CDR1 LGHNA and CDR2 YSLEER. In DNA form, the CDR3 reads TGCGCCAGCAGTCCCAACCGGGGGTCTGCTTCCTACGAGCAGTACTTC. It codes for CASSPNRGSASYEQYF.

This chain uses TRBV7-8 with TRBJ2-7, with TRBD1 matching 9 bases. Trimming removed 0 bases from V and 9 bases from J; junction bases left unmatched: 9. Germline V lookup: CDR1 SGHVS, CDR2 FQNEAQ. The CDR3 length is 15 residues. CDR3 sequence: CASSLAGTGLYGQYF. The CDR3 region has the DNA TGTGCCAGCAGCTTAGCCGGGACAGGGTTGTATGGGCAGTACTTC.

This clonotype was seen more than once but under ten times. At one boundary the junction diverges from the germline segment, which might be a read error. The chain recombines TRBV7-9 with TRBJ2-5; D remains unclear. The length of the CDR3 is 16 residues. Germline V gives CDR1 SEHNR, CDR2 FQNEAQ (reference sequence). The CDR3 spells CSSSLRMSENRETQYF. In nucleotides, the CDR3 is TGTTCCAGCAGCTTAAGGATGTCGGAAAACCGAGAGACCCAGTACTTC.

The chain combines TRBV4-2 with TRBJ2-5; 10 nucleotides align to TRBD2. Looked up from germline, CDR1 is LGHNA and CDR2 is YNFKEQ. Trimming took 4 bases from V and 4 from J; bases not matched to a gene: 12. CDR3 length: 17 residues. The CDR3 is CASSRGGSGGQGETQYF. The CDR3 DNA sequence: TGTGCCAGCAGCCGAGGTGGTAGCGGGGGGCAGGGAGAGACCCAGTACTTC.

The chain couples TRBV6-5 to TRBJ1-2; perhaps TRBD1 as D (6 bases). The V gene's germline CDR1 is MNHEY and CDR2 SVGAGI. The V end lost 6 bases, the J end lost 6 bases, and 8 bases lay between the germline ends. The CDR3 is made up of 11 amino acids. Here the CDR3 DNA reads TGTGCCAGCAGACAGGGAGATGGCTACACCTTC. Its translation is CASRQGDGYTF.

V is TRBV20-1 and J is TRBJ1-2, with a weak D call TRBD1 (6 bases). The germline CDR1 and CDR2 sequences are DFQATT and SNEGSKA (reference sequence). CDR3 length equals 17 residues. Between the trimmed V and J ends, which lost 2 bases and 4 bases, there was a span of 23 bases. Here the CDR3 DNA reads TGCAGTGCTAGATTAAGGACAGTCGAAGGGGTTCTCTATGGCTACACCTTC. It is translated as CSARLRTVEGVLYGYTF.

This clonotype was counted only a few times. The chain uses TRBV4-3 and TRBJ2-2; D remains ambiguous. The V gene lost 4 bases and the J gene lost 7 bases, with 10 bases spanning the gap. The CDR3 sequence is 13 residues long. Looked up from germline, CDR1 is LGHNA and CDR2 is YSLEER. CDR3 amino acids: CASSRPSRGELFF. As DNA, the CDR3 is TGCGCCAGCAGCCGCCCCTCACGCGGGGAGCTGTTTTTT.

Notes on this clonotype: A junction end diverges from the germline sequence, so it may reflect a read error. J is TRBJ2-1 and V is TRBV29-1; the match to TRBD1 covers 7 bases. CDR1 and CDR2 from the germline V gene are SQVTM and ANQGSEA. CDR3 length equals 13 residues. The CDR3 protein is CSAEQGSYNEQFF. The CDR3, as DNA: TGCAGCGCTGAACAGGGGAGCTACAATGAGCAGTTCTTC.

CDR3 coding DNA: TGTGCCAGCGGCCCGGGGGGTGCCTGTGGCTACACCTTC. Translated: CASGPGGACGYTF. V usage is TRBV5-6 and J usage is TRBJ1-2; D possibly corresponds to TRBD1 (5 bases). Trimming pared 7 bases from V and 7 bases from J, leaving 17 bases between. The CDR3 sequence is 13 residues long. Per germline, CDR1 SGHDT and CDR2 YYEEEE.

In its sample, this clonotype was seen a few times. The chain is built from TRBV13 and TRBJ1-6; 8 bases map to TRBD1. The CDR3 has 13 residues. Germline V gene lookup returns CDR1 PRHDT and CDR2 FYEKMQ (reference sequence). V shed 3 bases, J shed 10 bases, and the junction held 2 bases outside the gene matches. CDR3: CASSFYRGSPLHF. The DNA for the CDR3 is TGTGCCAGCAGCTTTTACAGGGGGTCACCCCTCCACTTT.

The chain couples TRBV18 to TRBJ1-3, with D perhaps TRBD1 (5 bases). In germline, CDR1 is KGHSH, CDR2 LQKENI. This CDR3 is built from 13 residues. The V end lost 6 bases, the J end lost 9 bases, and 15 bases lay between the germline ends. CDR3 DNA sequence: TGTGCCAGCTCTTCGGGGGAGTCGAGCACCATATATTTT. Translating it yields CASSSGESSTIYF.

CDR3 amino acids: CASSGASTYTEQYF. The CDR3 region has the DNA TGTGCCAGCAGTGGGGCCTCCACATATACCGAGCAGTACTTC. V usage is TRBV12-3 or TRBV12-4 and J usage is TRBJ2-7; a weak D match, TRBD1 (5 bases). This CDR3 is 14 amino acids long. V was cut by 5 bases and J by 6 bases, with 17 bases left in between.

The gene calls are TRBV7-9 and TRBJ2-7, with D tentatively TRBD1 or TRBD2 (5 bases each). This CDR3 is 15 amino acids long. Germline CDR1 reads SEHNR; CDR2 reads FQNEAQ (reference sequence). The V end lost 8 bases, the J end lost 1 base, and 18 bases lay between the germline ends. CDR3 coding DNA: TGTGCCAGCGTCCTTAGGGCAGGGAGATCCTACGAGCAGTACTTC. It codes for CASVLRAGRSYEQYF.